The clone carrying this TCR beta chain has at least ten counts. Antigen: not known. The data stem from a study of early T cells in non-severe SARS-CoV-2 infection. Study in general: Investigators sequenced bulk RNA drawn from unsorted whole blood, and chains remained unpaired.

Researchers attached unique molecular identifiers to individual cDNA molecules. TCRdb used MiXCR to reprocess the 5' RACE reads, holding one entry per CDR3 protein. The top ten hold 5.5% to 6.5% of the sample, which has 25,000 to 30,000 distinct CDR3 sequences, 4% to 4.5% seen once. Study conclusions and caveats: VDJdb-based annotation leaned toward anti-spike CD8 responses and missed private and CD4 specificities.

This CDR3 is built from 15 residues. Germline CDR1 reads DFQATT; CDR2 reads SNEGSKA (reference sequence). V was pared by 0 bases and J by 0 bases, with 10 bases between. Input material: whole blood. This clonotype was sampled from an adult who was a healthcare worker with PCR-confirmed SARS-CoV-2 infection or an uninfected control (not recorded which). The V gene is TRBV20-1, the J gene TRBJ2-3; the D gene is possibly TRBD2 (5 bases). The CDR3 coding sequence is TGCAGTGCTAGAGATGGAGGAACTAGCACAGATACGCAGTATTTT. Residues: CSARDGGTSTDTQYF.